The entry below describes one T cell receptor beta chain. CDR1 SGHDN and CDR2 FVKESK come from the germline V gene. The CDR3 is 15 residues long. V lost 3 bases to trimming and J lost 1 base; unmatched junction nucleotides: 0. The data stem from a study of technical replicates of blood from a handful of donors. Assay used: immunoSEQ multiplex PCR; TCRdb lists only in-frame clones, some missing. The data contain under 80,000 clones, under 90% of them singletons. The source of this sequence is a human donor in good health. Some clones in this sample may be carry-over from other donors' samples. Sequencing was carried out using PBMCs. The rearrangement joins TRBV14 to TRBJ2-5; the match to TRBD2 covers 12 bases. The CDR3 coding sequence is TGTGCCAGCAGCCAGACTAGCGGGGGCCAAGAGACCCAGTACTTC. Translating gives CASSQTSGGQETQYF.